The present T cell receptor beta chain was sequenced within a study of T cell repertoires in cytomegalovirus infection. Looking at the study overall: Public TCR beta signatures were indicative of both CMV infection and a matching HLA type. Overall study findings and caveats: Cumulated frequencies of public TCR beta families served to identify carriers of CMV plus the relevant HLA. Clonotype analysis showed dominance of the ex vivo response by HLA-C-restricted CMV-specific TCR beta clonotypes.

About this clonotype: Its antigen remains unidentified.

Via MiXCR, TCRdb re-called the reads, giving one row per CDR3 protein. Of 600,000 to 700,000 distinct CDR3 sequences listed, about 30% are singletons. Germline values: CDR1 SNHLY, CDR2 FYNNEI. V shed 6 bases and J 3 bases; nucleotides not matched to a gene: 8. The CDR3 spans 15 residues. The material sequenced was cultured PBMCs, taken from culture after CMV antigen stimulation. The chain combines TRBV2 with TRBJ2-5, with 9 bases that match TRBD2. The receptor's source is a human donor in good health (CMV status not recorded). Some clones in this sample may be carry-over from other donors' samples. CDR3 protein: CASRSERGAEETQYF. The CDR3 nucleotides are TGTGCCAGCAGATCCGAGCGGGGGGCGGAAGAGACCCAGTACTTC.